This T cell receptor (beta chain) stems from a study of blood T cell repertoires in COVID-19. About the study: From T cells, B-cell-depleted T cells, or PBMCs came the material, which was cDNA or gDNA.

Authors' analysis steps: Amplification of reference gene primers was used by the study to estimate nucleated cell counts. The data were produced by immunoSEQ multiplex PCR, yet TCRdb's version contains in-frame clones alone and is incomplete. The V and J calls and clone size were taken over from that table, and D and trimming were inferred from the DNA. The profile shows approximately 220,000 clones, less than 90% of them singletons. This sequence was found in a woman between 50 and 59 years old with acute or convalescent COVID-19. What was sequenced was peripheral blood.

Here the CDR3 reads CASSESGLDNEQFF. Written as DNA, the CDR3 is TGTGCCAGCAGTGAATCGGGACTTGACAATGAGCAGTTCTTC. V is TRBV2 and J is TRBJ2-1; D is possibly TRBD2 (6 bases). With 2 bases removed from V and 5 bases from J, the gap between germline ends came to 10 bases. The V gene's germline CDR1 is SNHLY and CDR2 FYNNEI. The CDR3 covers 14 residues.